This T cell receptor beta chain was recovered during a study of cytomegalovirus exposure and HLA in healthy donors. Points from the study as a whole: Previous analysis showed most TCR beta V segments were productive about 87% or about 30% of the time.

For this clone: Its cognate antigen is unknown.

The germline CDR1 and CDR2 sequences are SGDLS and YYNGEE. The CDR3 runs to 15 residues. The J segment lost 2 bases and the V segment lost 0 bases, leaving 4 bases of the junction unmatched. 60 Vbeta and 13 Jbeta primers were used in PCR. Sequenced by immunoSEQ multiplex PCR; TCRdb stores in-frame clones only, minus some. The sample consists of about 100,000 clones, 79% of them appearing once. The chain uses TRBV9 and TRBJ1-2; 7 bases are shared with TRBD1. The sequence derives from a female donor in good health and CMV-seropositive. The sequenced sample consisted of PBMCs. The CDR3 reads CASSVADRPNYGYTF. The CDR3 nucleotides read TGTGCCAGCAGCGTAGCGGACAGGCCCAACTATGGCTACACCTTC.